This TCR beta chain was captured in a study of STAT5B mutations in CD4+ large granular lymphocyte leukemia (dated by TCRdb to 2022 to 2024). Study-wide context: Among healthy controls, the CDR3 'QG' motif was associated with a particular HLA allele. The TCRbeta repertoires of CD4+ T-cell large granular lymphocyte leukemia patients were compared with the TCRbeta repertoires of healthy blood donors. Flow cytometry on FACSCanto II or FACSVerse showed that the purified fractions were more than 95% pure among lymphocytes.

The healthy controls were around 40 blood donors, and the buffy coats of these donors were supplied by the Finnish Red Cross blood service. All TCR-sequenced material derived from peripheral blood: patient blood samples and healthy donor buffy coats. Ficoll-Hypaque gradient centrifugation was used to isolate peripheral blood mononuclear cells. For the healthy controls, CD4+ cells were obtained from buffy coats by magnetic purification. Genomic DNA was extracted using the Gentra Puregene Cell and Tissue kit, and a Qubit 2.0 fluorometer was used to quantify it. Study-level results and caveats: Enrichment of TRBV06-family usage was observed among the top patient clones (8/27) relative to healthy controls (2/35). CD4-sorted patient repertoires appeared more clonal than healthy CD4+ repertoires, and this difference persisted after removing the putative leukemic clones. Main leukemic clonotypes were private to each patient, although under 30% appeared at low frequency in other patients' non-leukemic repertoires. Data were not HLA-matched; higher clonality in CD4+ versus CD8+ T-LGLL could reflect the relatively small sample size.

Based on the germline V gene (reference sequence), the CDR1 and CDR2 sequences are SEHNR and FQNEAQ. V is reduced by 1 base and J by 4 bases, leaving a spacing of 13 bases between them. Reading from cysteine to phenylalanine, the CDR3 counts 16 amino acids. Only the CDR3 DNA is retained, 48 bases long and in frame from the first base. The immunoSEQ assay at survey resolution was applied to genomic DNA for sequencing of TCRbeta rearrangements. From the authors' description of their analysis: A lowest detectable productive clonotype frequency of 2.59 x 10-5 was observed in the TCR sequencing data. Only productive TCRbeta rearrangements, meaning sequences that were complete and in-frame, were kept for the analyses. Clonality for each sample was calculated as Simpson clonality in the immunoSEQ Analyzer version 3.0. Clones were binned by frequency as very rare, small, medium, large (1-20%) or hyperexpanded (>20%). Generation probabilities were estimated with OLGA 1.2.3, V-gene circos plots were made with VDJtools, specificities were looked up in VDJdb, and CDR3 motifs were identified with GLIPH. Sourced from immuneACCESS, this table was stored by TCRdb with only in-frame sequences that have V and J called. A share of the clones is absent; for the studies checked, an unresolved V gene accounts for under half, and the remainder has no known explanation. Clone size and the V and J calls come from that table; the DNA yielded D and trimming. In all, the sample holds around 28,000 clones, and less than 80% of those were seen once. The ten largest clones capture approximately 1.1% of the sample.

Worth noting for this clone: This receptor's antigen is unknown. No base quality information exists; no much larger clone differs at one position.

The material sequenced was CD4+ T cells from blood buffy coats. This chain joins TRBV7-9 to TRBJ2-2; the D segment cannot be called with confidence. The clonotype originates from a human donor in good health. The bases read TGTGCCAGCAGCTTAGGTACAAACCTCCTCACCGGGGAGCTGTTTTTT. The translation is CASSLGTNLLTGELFF.